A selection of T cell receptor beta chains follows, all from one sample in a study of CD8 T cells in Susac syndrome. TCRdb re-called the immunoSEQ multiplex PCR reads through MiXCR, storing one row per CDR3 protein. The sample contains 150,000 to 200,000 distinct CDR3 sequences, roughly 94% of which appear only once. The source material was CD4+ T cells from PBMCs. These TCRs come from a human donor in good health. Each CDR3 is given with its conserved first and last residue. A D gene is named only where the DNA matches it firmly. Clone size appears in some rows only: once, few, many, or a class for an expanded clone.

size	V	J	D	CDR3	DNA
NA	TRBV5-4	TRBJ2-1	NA	CASSLDRYYNEQFF	TGTGCCAGCAGCTTGGACAGGTATTACAATGAGCAGTTCTTC
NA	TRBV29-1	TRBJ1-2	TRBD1	CSAGQGAGAVGYTF	TGCAGCGCCGGACAGGGGGCGGGGGCAGTTGGCTACACCTTC
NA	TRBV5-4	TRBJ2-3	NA	CASSSSMAVSTDTQYF	TGTGCCAGCAGCTCGTCGATGGCGGTTAGCACAGATACGCAGTATTTT
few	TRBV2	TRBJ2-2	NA	CASSEGWAGELFF	TGTGCCAGCAGTGAAGGGTGGGCCGGGGAGCTGTTTTTT
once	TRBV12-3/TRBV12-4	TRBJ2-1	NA	CASSFSSSYEQFF	TGTGCCAGCAGTTTTAGTAGTAGCTATGAGCAGTTCTTC
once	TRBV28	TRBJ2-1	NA	CASSRLASSGYEQFF	TGTGCCAGCAGCCGACTCGCTAGTAGCGGTTATGAGCAGTTCTTC
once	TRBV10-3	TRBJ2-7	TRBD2	CAISEWTSGRSYEQYF	TGTGCCATCAGTGAGTGGACTAGCGGGCGGTCCTACGAGCAGTACTTC
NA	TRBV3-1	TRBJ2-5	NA	CASASGRETQYF	TGTGCCAGCGCATCCGGGAGAGAGACCCAGTACTTC
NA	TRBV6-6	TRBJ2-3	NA	CASSYSAEGSTQYF	TGTGCCAGCAGTTACTCCGCTGAAGGGAGTACGCAGTATTTT
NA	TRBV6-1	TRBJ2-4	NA	CASRQSGAASDNIQYF	TGTGCCAGCAGACAATCAGGGGCCGCGTCGGACAACATTCAGTACTTC
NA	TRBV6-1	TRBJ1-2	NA	CASSPSRGAGYGYTF	TGTGCCAGCAGTCCAAGCCGGGGGGCTGGGTATGGCTACACCTTC
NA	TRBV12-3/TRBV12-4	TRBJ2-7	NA	CASSPGTTYEQYF	TGTGCCAGCAGTCCCGGGACAACCTACGAGCAGTACTTC
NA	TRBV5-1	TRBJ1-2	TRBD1	CASSWGQLTNYGYTF	TGCGCCAGCAGCTGGGGACAGCTCACTAACTATGGCTACACCTTC
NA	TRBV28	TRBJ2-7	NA	CATTTSYEQYF	TGTGCCACCACTACCTCCTACGAGCAGTACTTC
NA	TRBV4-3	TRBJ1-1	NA	CASSQDNRAGREAFF	TGCGCCAGCAGCCAAGATAATCGGGCAGGGAGGGAAGCTTTCTTT
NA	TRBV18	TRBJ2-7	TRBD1	CASSMTGSYEQYF	TGTGCCAGCTCAATGACAGGGTCCTACGAGCAGTACTTC
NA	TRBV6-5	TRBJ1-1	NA	CASTLTTGTEAFF	TGTGCCAGCACTCTGACCACCGGGACGGAAGCTTTCTTT
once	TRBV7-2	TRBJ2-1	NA	CASSAGLPSYNEQFF	TGTGCCAGCAGCGCGGGACTCCCGAGCTACAATGAGCAGTTCTTC
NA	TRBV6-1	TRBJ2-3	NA	CASSGLSTDTQYF	TGTGCCAGCAGTGGTCTCAGCACAGATACGCAGTATTTT
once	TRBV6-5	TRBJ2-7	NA	CASSSTGTSRYEQYF	TGTGCCAGCAGTTCCACCGGGACATCAAGATACGAGCAGTACTTC
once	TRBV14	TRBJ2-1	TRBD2	CASSPALAGENNEQFF	TGTGCCAGCAGCCCGGCGCTAGCGGGGGAGAACAATGAGCAGTTCTTC
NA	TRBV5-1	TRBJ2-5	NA	CASSPGDSGWETQYF	TGCGCCAGCAGCCCGGGGGACTCCGGGTGGGAGACCCAGTACTTC
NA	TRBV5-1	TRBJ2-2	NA	CASSTERANTGELFF	TGCGCCAGCAGCACCGAGCGTGCGAACACCGGGGAGCTGTTTTTT
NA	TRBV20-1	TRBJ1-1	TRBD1	CSARDSTGGPLNTEAFF	TGCAGTGCTAGAGACTCAACAGGGGGACCGTTGAACACTGAAGCTTTCTTT
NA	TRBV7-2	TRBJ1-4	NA	CASSPFGLGTTGNEKLFF	TGTGCCAGCAGCCCTTTTGGCCTGGGAACAACTGGTAATGAAAAACTGTTTTTT
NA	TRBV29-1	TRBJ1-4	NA	CSVARGLGEKLFF	TGCAGCGTGGCCCGAGGGTTGGGGGAAAAACTGTTTTTT
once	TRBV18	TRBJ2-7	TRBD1	CASSPRGTVGEQYF	TGTGCCAGCTCACCCCGAGGGACAGTGGGCGAGCAGTACTTC
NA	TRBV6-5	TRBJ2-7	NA	CASSGTGPYEQYF	TGTGCCAGCAGTGGGACGGGACCCTACGAGCAGTACTTC
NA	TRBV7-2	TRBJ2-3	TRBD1	CASSFRTGTSDTQYF	TGTGCCAGCAGCTTCCGGACAGGGACCTCAGATACGCAGTATTTT
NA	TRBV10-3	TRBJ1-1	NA	CAVVSGRGFNTEAFF	TGTGCCGTAGTCAGTGGGCGGGGGTTTAACACTGAAGCTTTCTTT
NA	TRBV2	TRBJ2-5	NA	CASSFSIQETQYF	TGTGCCAGCAGTTTCTCCATCCAAGAGACCCAGTACTTC
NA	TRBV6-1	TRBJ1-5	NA	CASSGVRGGQPQHF	TGTGCCAGCAGTGGTGTTAGGGGAGGTCAGCCCCAGCATTTT
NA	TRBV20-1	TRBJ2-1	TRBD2	CSAVLELGLAGGGSSYNEQFF	TGCAGTGCTGTCCTCGAGCTCGGACTAGCGGGGGGCGGGAGCTCCTACAATGAGCAGTTCTTC
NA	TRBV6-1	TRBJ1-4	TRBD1	CASSPYRGFTTNEKLFF	TGTGCCAGCAGTCCTTACAGGGGGTTCACAACTAATGAAAAACTGTTTTTT
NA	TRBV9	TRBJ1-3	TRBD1	CASSSRQGGNTIYF	TGTGCCAGCAGCTCCCGACAGGGTGGAAACACCATATATTTT
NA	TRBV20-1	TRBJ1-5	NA	CSARSALQPQHF	TGCAGTGCTAGGAGTGCACTCCAGCCCCAGCATTTT
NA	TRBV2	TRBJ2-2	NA	CASSGESGELFF	TGTGCCAGCTCAGGGGAGAGCGGGGAGCTGTTTTTT
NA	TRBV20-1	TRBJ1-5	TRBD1	CSARVFPGQGNQPQHF	TGCAGTGCTAGAGTTTTTCCGGGACAGGGCAATCAGCCCCAGCATTTT
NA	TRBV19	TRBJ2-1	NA	CASSIDLSSYNEQFF	TGTGCCAGTAGTATTGACCTGAGCTCCTACAATGAGCAGTTCTTC
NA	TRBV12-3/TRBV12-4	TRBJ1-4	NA	CASRSGVREKLFF	TGTGCCAGTCGGTCAGGGGTGCGGGAAAAACTGTTTTTT
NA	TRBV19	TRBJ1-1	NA	CASSQRVNTEAFF	TGTGCCAGTAGTCAAAGAGTGAACACTGAAGCTTTCTTT
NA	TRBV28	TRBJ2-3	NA	CASSLWSRHTDTQYF	TGTGCCAGCAGTTTATGGTCTCGCCACACAGATACGCAGTATTTT
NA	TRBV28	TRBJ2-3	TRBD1	CASSSPGQYTDTQYF	TGTGCCAGCAGTTCACCGGGACAGTACACAGATACGCAGTATTTT
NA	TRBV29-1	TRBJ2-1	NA	CSVVDSSKDEQFF	TGCAGCGTTGTGGACAGCTCTAAGGATGAGCAGTTCTTC
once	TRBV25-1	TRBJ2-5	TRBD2	CASSISLGGETQYF	TGTGCCAGCTCAATCTCACTGGGAGGGGAGACCCAGTACTTC
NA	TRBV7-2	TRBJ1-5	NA	CASSLWGDQPQHF	TGTGCCAGCAGCTTATGGGGGGATCAGCCCCAGCATTTT
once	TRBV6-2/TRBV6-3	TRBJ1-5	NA	CASSLQFNQPQHF	TGTGCCAGCAGTTTACAGTTTAATCAGCCCCAGCATTTT
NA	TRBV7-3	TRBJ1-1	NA	CASSSDPTSPYEAFF	TGTGCCAGCAGCTCCGACCCGACAAGCCCCTATGAAGCTTTCTTT
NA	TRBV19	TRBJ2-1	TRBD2	CASSLGTTNEQFF	TGTGCCAGTAGCCTCGGGACTACCAATGAGCAGTTCTTC
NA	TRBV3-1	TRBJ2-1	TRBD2	CASSQAAGVEQFF	TGTGCCAGCAGCCAAGCAGCGGGAGTGGAGCAGTTCTTC